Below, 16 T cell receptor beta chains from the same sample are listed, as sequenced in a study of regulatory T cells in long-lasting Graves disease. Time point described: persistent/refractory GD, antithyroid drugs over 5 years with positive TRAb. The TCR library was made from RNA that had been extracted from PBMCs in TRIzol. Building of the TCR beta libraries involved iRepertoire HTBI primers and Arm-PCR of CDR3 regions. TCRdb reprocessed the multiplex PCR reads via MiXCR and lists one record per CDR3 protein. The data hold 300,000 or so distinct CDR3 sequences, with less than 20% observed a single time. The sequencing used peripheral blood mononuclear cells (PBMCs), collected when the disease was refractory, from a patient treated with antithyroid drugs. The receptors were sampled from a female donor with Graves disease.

CDR3 amino acids: CASSWDPGTETQYF. CDR3 sequence (DNA): TGCGCCAGCAGCTGGGACCCCGGGACGGAGACCCAGTACTTC. The V call is TRBV5-1, the J call TRBJ2-5; possibly TRBD1 or TRBD2 for D (5 bases each). V was clipped by 3 bases and J by 5 bases, with 14 bases between them. This CDR3 region has 14 residues. Germline lookup yields CDR1 SGHRS and CDR2 YFSETQ.

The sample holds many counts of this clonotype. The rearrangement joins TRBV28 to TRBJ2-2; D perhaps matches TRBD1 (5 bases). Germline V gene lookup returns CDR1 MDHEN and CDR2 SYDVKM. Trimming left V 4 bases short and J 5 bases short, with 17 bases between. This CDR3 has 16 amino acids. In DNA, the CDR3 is TGTGCCAGCAGTTCCATCGACAGTCTGGAGACCGGGGAGCTGTTTTTT. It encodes CASSSIDSLETGELFF.

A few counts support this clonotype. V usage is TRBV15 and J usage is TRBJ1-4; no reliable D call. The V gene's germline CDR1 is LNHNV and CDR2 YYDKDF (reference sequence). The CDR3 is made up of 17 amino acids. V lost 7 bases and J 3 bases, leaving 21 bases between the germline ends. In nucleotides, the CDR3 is TGTGCCACCACCCGAGGAGGTTTATTAGGCCCTAATGAAAAACTGTTTTTT. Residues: CATTRGGLLGPNEKLFF.

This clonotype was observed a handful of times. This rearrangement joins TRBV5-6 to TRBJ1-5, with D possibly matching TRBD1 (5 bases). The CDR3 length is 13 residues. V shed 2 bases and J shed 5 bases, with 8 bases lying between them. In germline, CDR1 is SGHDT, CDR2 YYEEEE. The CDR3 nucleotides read TGTGCCAGCAGCTTTTGGGGGGATCAGCCCCAGCATTTT. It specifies CASSFWGDQPQHF.

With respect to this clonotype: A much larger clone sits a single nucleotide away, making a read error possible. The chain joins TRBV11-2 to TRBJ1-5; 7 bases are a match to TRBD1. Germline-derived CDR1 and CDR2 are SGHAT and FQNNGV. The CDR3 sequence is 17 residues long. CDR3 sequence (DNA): TGTGCCAGCAGTCCCGACAGGGCCACCTATAGCGATCAGCCCCAGCATTTT. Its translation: CASSPDRATYSDQPQHF.

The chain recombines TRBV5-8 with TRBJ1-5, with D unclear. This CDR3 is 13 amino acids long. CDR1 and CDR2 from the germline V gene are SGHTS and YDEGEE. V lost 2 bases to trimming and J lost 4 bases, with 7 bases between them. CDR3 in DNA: TGTGCCAGCAGCTTTCGGGCGAATCAGCCCCAGCATTTT. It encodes CASSFRANQPQHF.

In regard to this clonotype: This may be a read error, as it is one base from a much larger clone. CDR3 bases: TGTGCCAGCAGTTATACTACAGAGCGGTACTTC. Residues: CASSYTTERYF. The chain employs TRBV12-3 or TRBV12-4 and TRBJ2-7; D is ambiguous. The CDR3 loop spans 11 amino acids.

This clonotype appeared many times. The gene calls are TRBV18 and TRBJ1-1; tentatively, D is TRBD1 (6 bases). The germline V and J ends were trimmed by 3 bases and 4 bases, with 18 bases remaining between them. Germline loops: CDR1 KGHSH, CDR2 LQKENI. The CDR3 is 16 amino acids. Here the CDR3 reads CASSPRGAGDGTEAFF. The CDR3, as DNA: TGTGCCAGCTCACCCCGTGGGGCAGGGGACGGCACTGAAGCTTTCTTT.

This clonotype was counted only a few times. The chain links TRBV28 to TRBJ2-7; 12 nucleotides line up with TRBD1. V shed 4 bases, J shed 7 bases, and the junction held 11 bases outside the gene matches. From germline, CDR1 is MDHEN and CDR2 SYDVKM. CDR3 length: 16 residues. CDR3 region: CASSYPTGTGGGEQYF. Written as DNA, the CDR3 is TGTGCCAGCAGTTACCCAACCGGGACAGGGGGCGGTGAGCAGTACTTC.

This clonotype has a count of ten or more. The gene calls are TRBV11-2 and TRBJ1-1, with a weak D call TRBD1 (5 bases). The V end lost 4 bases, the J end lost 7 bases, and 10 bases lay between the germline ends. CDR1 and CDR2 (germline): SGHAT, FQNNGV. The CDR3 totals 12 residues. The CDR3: CASSSLRGEAFF. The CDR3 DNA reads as TGTGCCAGCAGCTCCTTAAGGGGTGAAGCTTTCTTT.

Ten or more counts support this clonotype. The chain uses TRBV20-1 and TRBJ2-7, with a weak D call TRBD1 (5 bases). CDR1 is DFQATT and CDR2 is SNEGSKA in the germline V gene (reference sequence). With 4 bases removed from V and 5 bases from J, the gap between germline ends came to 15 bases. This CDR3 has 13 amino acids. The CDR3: CSAIVGHLHEQYF. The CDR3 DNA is TGCAGTGCTATCGTAGGACACCTCCACGAGCAGTACTTC.

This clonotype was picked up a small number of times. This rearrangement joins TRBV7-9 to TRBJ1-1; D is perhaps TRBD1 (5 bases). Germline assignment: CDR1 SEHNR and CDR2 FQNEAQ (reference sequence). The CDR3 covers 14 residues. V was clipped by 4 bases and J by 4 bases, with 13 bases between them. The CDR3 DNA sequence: TGTGCCAGCAGCTGGGGCTTCCTGGGCACTGAAGCTTTCTTT. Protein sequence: CASSWGFLGTEAFF.

This chain's CDR3 is CASSLAPEADTGELFF. CDR3 DNA sequence: TGCGCCAGCAGCTTGGCCCCAGAGGCGGACACCGGGGAGCTGTTTTTT. This chain links TRBV5-1 with TRBJ2-2, with D unresolved. CDR1 is SGHRS, CDR2 YFSETQ, per germline. The V gene lost 0 bases and the J gene lost 3 bases, with 12 bases spanning the gap. This CDR3 comprises 16 residues.

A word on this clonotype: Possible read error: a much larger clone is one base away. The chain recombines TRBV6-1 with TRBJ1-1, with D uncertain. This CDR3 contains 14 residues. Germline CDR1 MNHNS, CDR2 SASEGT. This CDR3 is CASASPGRNTEASF. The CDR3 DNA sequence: TGTGCCAGCGCCTCCCCCGGGCGGAACACTGAAGCTTCCTTT.

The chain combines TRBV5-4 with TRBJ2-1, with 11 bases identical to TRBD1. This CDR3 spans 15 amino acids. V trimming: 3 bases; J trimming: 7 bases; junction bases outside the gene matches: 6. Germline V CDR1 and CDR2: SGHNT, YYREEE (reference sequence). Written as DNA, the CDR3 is TGTGCCAGCAGCTCGGACAGGGGGCGCTTGAATGAGCAGTTCTTC. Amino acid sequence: CASSSDRGRLNEQFF.

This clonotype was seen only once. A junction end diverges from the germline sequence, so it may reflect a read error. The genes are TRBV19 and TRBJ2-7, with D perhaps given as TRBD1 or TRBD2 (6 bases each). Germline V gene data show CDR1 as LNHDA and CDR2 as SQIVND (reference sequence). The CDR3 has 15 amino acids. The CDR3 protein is CASSIRGKQGYKQYF. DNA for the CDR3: TGTGCCAGTAGTATCCGGGGGAAACAGGGCTACAAGCAGTACTTC.